Detailed here is one T cell receptor (beta chain). Its target antigen remains unknown. Base quality data are lacking; no much larger clone is found one base away. Enrolling through a virtual design, the prospective study's participants ranged in age from roughly 18 to 95 years and lived across roughly 24 United States geographic areas. Cohort assignment in the prospective study relied on participant-reported clinical history from a screening survey and a study questionnaire. A participant counted as exposed if, within 2 weeks of entering the study, that participant had been in contact with someone who had a PCR-confirmed or clinician-diagnosed COVID-19 case. Each participant in the prospective study had whole blood, serum and a nasopharyngeal or oropharyngeal swab collected by mobile phlebotomists. Prospective study participants could optionally give additional blood draws and questionnaires over a roughly 2-month period. Blood samples from the prospective study were shipped frozen or at room temperature prior to DNA extraction.

Trimming at the junction amounts to 0 bases on V and 3 bases on J, and the germline ends lie 12 bases apart. CDR1 GTSNPN and CDR2 SVGIG were looked up in the germline V gene (reference sequence). The CDR3 sequence holds 15 residues, the cysteine and phenylalanine included. The CDR3 DNA has 45 bases and is translated from base 1. TCRbeta CDR3 regions were amplified from genomic DNA using the immunoSEQ Assay, a bias-controlled multiplex PCR. The published analysis was carried out like this. Within the assay, amplification of reference gene primers was used to estimate how many nucleated cells each sample contained. To quantify the absolute abundance of each unique TCRbeta CDR3 rearrangement, sequence reads were collapsed and filtered. For each sample, productive Simpson clonality was calculated by taking the square root of Simpson's diversity index across productive rearrangements. Drawn from immuneACCESS, this table holds only the in-frame rearrangements with V and J called that TCRdb kept. Clones are partly lost; checked studies trace under half to an unresolved V gene and leave the rest unexplained. V and J calls and clone size come straight from that table; D and trimming were deduced from the DNA. The sample data list over 350,000 clones, and about 89% of these were observed just once. The top ten clonotypes cover roughly 0.86% of the sample.

The data stem from a study of blood T cell repertoires in COVID-19 (TCRdb year 2020). Regarding the complete study: Samples from collaborators originated in the United States, Italy and Spain and spanned both the acute and convalescent phases of COVID-19. The prospective study material was composed of cDNA or gDNA derived from T cells, B-cell-depleted T cells, or PBMCs. The dataset comprised deeply sampled blood TCRbeta repertoires from subjects exposed to, actively infected with, or recovered from COVID-19. The repertoires were released in a freely available public database intended as a resource for research on the immune response to SARS-CoV-2. The samples were drawn from the first 160 participants of the ongoing ImmuneRACE study and from over a thousand subjects provided by 6 global collaborators. Sample metadata almost always included a de-identified subject ID, COVID-19 status, age in years and sex. Where available, HLA class I and class II types were taken from metadata supplied by the sample provider and were not determined by assay-based typing.

Summary of the overall study and its limitations: How much clinical and demographic metadata was included differed by source and by participant, and the metadata was provided uncurated.

The chain is assembled from TRBV30 and TRBJ1-5, and the D gene may be TRBD1, 6 bases matching. The receptor was isolated from a woman aged 40 to 50 who had been exposed to COVID-19. The sequenced sample was PBMCs or T cells enriched from blood (not recorded which). The DNA is as follows: TGTGCCTGGAGTGTACTTGGGACATCCAATCAGCCCCAGCATTTT. This encodes CAWSVLGTSNQPQHF. Beyond the CDR3, the reference TRBV30 and TRBJ1-5 genes provide the residues; the full variable domain reads: SQTIHQWPATLVQPVGSPLSLECTVEGTSNPNLYWYRQAAGRGLQLLFYSVGIGQISSEVPQNLSASRPQDRQFILSSKKLLLSDSGFYLCAWSVLGTSNQPQHFGDGTRLSIL.